A selection of T cell receptor beta chains follows, all from one sample in a study of OX40 agonist ivuxolimab in advanced cancers. Repertoires were generated with immunoSEQ multiplex PCR, while TCRdb's copy carries only in-frame clones and drops some. The data show tens of thousands of clones, approximately 90% seen once. The sequencing used CD4+ or CD8+ T cells sorted from blood, collected in a trial of the OX40 agonist ivuxolimab. The receptors were sampled from an adult with an advanced solid tumor such as melanoma, head and neck, liver or kidney cancer. The conserved cysteine and the conserved F or W are not part of the CDR3 here. A D gene is named only where the DNA matches it firmly. A row's size may be missing; if present it is once, few, many or a size class.

D: NA
size: NA
V: TRBV6-5
J: TRBJ2-7
CDR3: ASRALLGPKDEQY

D: NA
size: NA
V: TRBV15
J: TRBJ1-1
CDR3: ATSRGWGVVWTEAF

D: NA
size: NA
V: TRBV7-2
J: TRBJ2-7
CDR3: ASSSPARGLEQY

D: TRBD1
size: NA
V: TRBV6-5
J: TRBJ1-6
CDR3: ASRGLDRVNSPLH

D: NA
size: NA
V: TRBV6-5
J: TRBJ1-1
CDR3: ASSYFGGAANTEAF

D: NA
size: NA
V: TRBV11-2
J: TRBJ2-5
CDR3: ASTKATGQGTQY

D: NA
size: NA
V: TRBV6-1
J: TRBJ1-5
CDR3: ASSELSGSFNQPQH

D: NA
size: NA
V: TRBV5-6
J: TRBJ2-3
CDR3: ASSSGRGRTDTQY

D: TRBD2
size: NA
V: TRBV6-1
J: TRBJ2-2
CDR3: ASSELADTGELF

D: NA
size: once
V: TRBV28
J: TRBJ1-5
CDR3: ASSTQDSRYYQPQH

D: TRBD2
size: NA
V: TRBV19
J: TRBJ2-3
CDR3: ASRNSGGTDTQY

D: NA
size: NA
V: TRBV15
J: TRBJ2-1
CDR3: ATSREIGELSQF